This T cell receptor beta chain was documented in a study of PD-L1 blockade in urothelial cancer. Study information: Study patients had been treated with 0 to 3 previous chemotherapy regimens. Blood samples contained a median 141,255 T cells.

Added to each PCR by spiking were synthetic TCR analog templates. Sequenced by immunoSEQ multiplex PCR; TCRdb stores in-frame clones only, minus some. The sample lists roughly 20,000 clones, roughly 88% occurring once. CDR1 is MRHNA, CDR2 SNTAGT, per germline. V was clipped by 4 bases and J by 3 bases, with 9 bases between them. This CDR3 comprises 13 residues. The source of this sequence is a man in his fifties with urothelial cancer. The source was PBMCs, collected around atezolizumab (anti-PD-L1) treatment. This chain connects TRBV6-4 to TRBJ1-1, with TRBD1 as a possible D gene (5 bases). CDR3 nucleotide sequence: TGTGCCAGCAGTGGGGGCCGGGACACTGAAGCTTTCTTT. It encodes CASSGGRDTEAFF.